The present TCR beta chain was sequenced within a study of blood T cells in healthy people across ages. Findings of the study overall: Strong correlation existed between TCR beta diversity and naive T cell percentage.

The authors ran a second PCR of 7 to 11 cycles using a sample-barcoded 5' primer and a J-beta primer mix. One entry per CDR3 protein results from TCRdb running MiXCR on the 5' RACE reads. The table lists 1.2 million to 1.5 million distinct CDR3 sequences, approximately 59% of them singletons. This clonotype was observed a handful of times. What it binds is unknown. Trimming took 3 bases from V and 6 from J, leaving 11 bases between them. The germline V gene encodes CDR1 ENHRY and CDR2 SYGVKD. The CDR3 loop spans 14 amino acids. Sequencing was carried out using blood. The J gene is TRBJ1-4, the V gene TRBV10-3; D remains unclear. The sequence was collected from a man between 18 and 29 years old in good health. This CDR3 is CAISDEAIDEKLFF. As DNA, the CDR3 is TGTGCCATCAGTGACGAGGCTATTGATGAAAAACTGTTTTTT.